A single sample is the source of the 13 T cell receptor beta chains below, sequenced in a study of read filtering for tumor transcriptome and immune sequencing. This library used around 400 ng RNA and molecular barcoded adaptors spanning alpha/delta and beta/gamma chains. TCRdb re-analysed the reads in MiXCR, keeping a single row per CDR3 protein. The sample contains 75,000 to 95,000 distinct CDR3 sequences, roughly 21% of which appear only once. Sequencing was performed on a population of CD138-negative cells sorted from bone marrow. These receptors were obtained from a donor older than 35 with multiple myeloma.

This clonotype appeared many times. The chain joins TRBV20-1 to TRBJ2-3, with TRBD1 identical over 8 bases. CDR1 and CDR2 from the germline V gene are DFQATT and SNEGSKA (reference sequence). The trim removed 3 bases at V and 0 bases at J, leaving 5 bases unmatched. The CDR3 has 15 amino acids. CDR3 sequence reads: CSARRTGKSTDTQYF. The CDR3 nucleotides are TGCAGTGCTAGGAGGACAGGGAAGAGCACAGATACGCAGTATTTT.

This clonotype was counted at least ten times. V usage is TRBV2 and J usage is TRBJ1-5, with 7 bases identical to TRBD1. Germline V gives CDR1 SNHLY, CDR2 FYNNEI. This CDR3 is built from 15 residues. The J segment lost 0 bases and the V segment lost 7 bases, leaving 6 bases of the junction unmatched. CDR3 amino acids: CASIDRAGSNQPQHF. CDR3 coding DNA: TGTGCCAGCATAGACAGGGCGGGTAGCAATCAGCCCCAGCATTTT.

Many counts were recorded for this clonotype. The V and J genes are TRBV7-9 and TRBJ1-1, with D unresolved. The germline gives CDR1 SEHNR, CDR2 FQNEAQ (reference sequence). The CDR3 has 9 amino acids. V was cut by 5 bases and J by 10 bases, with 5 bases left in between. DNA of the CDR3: TGTGCCAGCAGCCCGGGAGCTTTCTTT. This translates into CASSPGAFF.

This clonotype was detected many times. Here the CDR3 reads CASSLNLIRKLFF. The DNA for the CDR3 is TGTGCCAGCAGTTTAAACCTAATAAGAAAACTGTTTTTT. This rearrangement joins TRBV12-3 or TRBV12-4 to TRBJ1-4, with D hard to call. The V gene lost 2 bases and the J gene lost 10 bases, with 11 bases spanning the gap. This CDR3 spans 13 amino acids.

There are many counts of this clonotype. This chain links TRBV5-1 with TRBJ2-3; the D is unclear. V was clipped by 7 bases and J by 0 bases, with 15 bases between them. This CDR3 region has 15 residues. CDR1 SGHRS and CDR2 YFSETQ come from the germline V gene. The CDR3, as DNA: TGCGCCAGCCGAAGAACAACGGCTAGCACAGATACGCAGTATTTT. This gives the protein CASRRTTASTDTQYF.

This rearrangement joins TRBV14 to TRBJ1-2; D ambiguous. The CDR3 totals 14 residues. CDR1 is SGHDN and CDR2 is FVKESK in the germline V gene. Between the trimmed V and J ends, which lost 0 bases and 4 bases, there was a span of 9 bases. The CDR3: CASSQERGGYGYTF. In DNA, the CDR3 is TGTGCCAGCAGCCAAGAAAGAGGCGGCTATGGCTACACCTTC.

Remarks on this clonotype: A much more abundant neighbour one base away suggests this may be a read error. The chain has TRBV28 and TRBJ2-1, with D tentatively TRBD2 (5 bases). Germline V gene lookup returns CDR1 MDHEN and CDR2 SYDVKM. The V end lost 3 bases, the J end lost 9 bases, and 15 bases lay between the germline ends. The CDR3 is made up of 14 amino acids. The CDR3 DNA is TGTGCCAGCAGTTTTGAGTTGGCGGGCAGTGAGCAGTTCTTC. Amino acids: CASSFELAGSEQFF.

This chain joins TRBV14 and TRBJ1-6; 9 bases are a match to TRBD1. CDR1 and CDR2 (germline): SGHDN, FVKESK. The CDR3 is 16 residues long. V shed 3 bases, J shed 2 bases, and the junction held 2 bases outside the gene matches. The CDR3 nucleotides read TGTGCCAGCAGCCATGGGACAGGGACCTATAATTCACCCCTCCACTTT. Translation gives CASSHGTGTYNSPLHF.

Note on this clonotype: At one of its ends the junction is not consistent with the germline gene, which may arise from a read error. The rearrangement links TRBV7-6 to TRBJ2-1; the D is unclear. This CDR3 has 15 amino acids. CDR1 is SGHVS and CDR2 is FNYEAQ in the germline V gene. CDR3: CVSSLELVAYNEQFF. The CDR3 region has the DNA TGTGTCAGCAGCTTAGAGCTAGTCGCCTACAATGAGCAGTTCTTC.

The CDR3: CASSPTGGTFGNTIYF. CDR3 coding DNA: TGTGCCAGCAGCCCCACAGGGGGTACGTTTGGAAACACCATATATTTT. This chain connects TRBV7-6 to TRBJ1-3, with TRBD1 matching 8 bases. J was trimmed by 3 bases and V by 5 bases; bases with no gene match: 9. Germline CDR1 SGHVS, CDR2 FNYEAQ. The CDR3 contains 16 residues.

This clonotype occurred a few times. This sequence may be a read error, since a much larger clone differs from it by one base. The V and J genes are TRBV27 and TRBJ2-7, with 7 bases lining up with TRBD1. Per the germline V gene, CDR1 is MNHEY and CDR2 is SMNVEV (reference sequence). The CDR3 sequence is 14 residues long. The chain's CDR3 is CAGSSRWDSYEQYF. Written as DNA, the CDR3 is TGTGCCGGCAGTTCTAGATGGGACAGCTACGAGCAGTACTTC.

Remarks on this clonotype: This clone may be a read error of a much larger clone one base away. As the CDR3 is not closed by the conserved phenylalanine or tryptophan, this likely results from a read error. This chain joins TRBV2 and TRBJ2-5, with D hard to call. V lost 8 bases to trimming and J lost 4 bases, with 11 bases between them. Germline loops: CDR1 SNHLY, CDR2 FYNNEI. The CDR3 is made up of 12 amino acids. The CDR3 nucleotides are TGTGCCAGCGGAGTAGTCGGAGAGACCCAGTACCTC. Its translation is CASGVVGETQYL.

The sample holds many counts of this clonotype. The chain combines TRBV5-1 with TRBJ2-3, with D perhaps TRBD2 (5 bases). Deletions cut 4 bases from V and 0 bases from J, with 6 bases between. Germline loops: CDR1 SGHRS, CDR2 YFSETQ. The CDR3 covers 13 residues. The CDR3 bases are TGCGCCAGCAGCCCGGGGAGCACAGATACGCAGTATTTT. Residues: CASSPGSTDTQYF.